A single sample is the source of the 27 T cell receptor beta chains below, sequenced in a study of identical twins. From the 5' RACE reads, TCRdb called clonotypes with MiXCR, one entry per CDR3 protein. Of some 1,600,000 distinct CDR3 sequences in the sample, under 35% were seen once. Sample: cord blood. Receptors originate from a newborn girl in good health.

The chain has TRBV12-5 and TRBJ2-1; 10 bases fit TRBD2. Germline V gene sequence: CDR1 LGHNT, CDR2 FRNRAP. After removal of 7 bases from V and 9 bases from J, the junction contained 6 bases not matched to a gene. This CDR3 is built from 13 residues. The CDR3 bases are TGTGCTAGTGACCGGACTAGCGGTAGTGAGCAGTTCTTC. Protein: CASDRTSGSEQFF. The full variable domain, its missing parts supplied by reference TRBV12-5 and TRBJ2-1, is DARVTQTPRHKVTEMGQEVTMRCQPILGHNTVFWYRQTMMQGLELLAYFRNRAPLDDSGMPKDRFSAEMPDATLATLKIQPSEPRDSAVYFCASDRTSGSEQFFGPGTRLTVL.

The chain recombines TRBV24-1 with TRBJ2-1; 7 nucleotides match TRBD1. The CDR3 totals 16 residues. CDR1 is KGHDR, CDR2 SFDVKD, per germline. V dropped 3 bases and J dropped 5; count of bases not matched to a gene: 9. CDR3: CATSDDRANNNNEQFF. The CDR3 DNA follows: TGTGCCACCAGTGATGACAGGGCTAACAACAACAATGAGCAGTTCTTC.

V is TRBV12-3 or TRBV12-4 and J is TRBJ2-3; D may be TRBD2 (6 bases). There are 14 residues in the CDR3. The CDR3 DNA sequence: TGTGCGAGCCAGCAGTCGCTGGGGGTAGCGGCGCAGTATTTT. The encoded protein is CASQQSLGVAAQYF.

Worth noting for this clonotype: At one of its ends the junction is not consistent with the germline gene, which may arise from a read error. The chain has TRBV5-1 and TRBJ2-3; possible D gene TRBD2, 7 bases. The CDR3 is 17 residues long. The germline CDR1 and CDR2 sequences are SGHRS and YFSETQ. The CDR3 DNA is TGCGCCGGCAGCTTGGCCCTCGCGGGGGCCTTCACAGATACGCAGTATTTT. Protein product: CAGSLALAGAFTDTQYF.

CDR3 DNA: TGTGCCAGCAGTTTAGCTTGGGCAGGGGGCGGATACGAGCAGTACTTC. The encoded protein is CASSLAWAGGGYEQYF. The rearrangement uses TRBV12-3 or TRBV12-4 and TRBJ2-7; 8 nucleotides agree with TRBD1. This CDR3 region has 16 residues. The V gene end was trimmed by 0 bases and the J gene end by 4 bases; junction bases not matched to a gene: 8.

In this sample, this clonotype turned up once. The V and J genes are TRBV4-2 and TRBJ2-2, with D perhaps TRBD2 (6 bases). The CDR3 length is 17 residues. The V end lost 1 base, the J end lost 2 bases, and 14 bases lay between the germline ends. From germline, CDR1 is LGHNA and CDR2 YNFKEQ. The CDR3 DNA reads TGTGCCAGCAGCCAAGCGGGCAGCGGGCCTAACACCGGGGAGCTGTTTTTT. Protein: CASSQAGSGPNTGELFF.

This CDR3 reads CASIRLSSYNEQFF. The CDR3 DNA reads as TGTGCCAGCATTCGGCTTAGCTCCTACAATGAGCAGTTCTTC. The chain employs TRBV6-1 and TRBJ2-1; D not resolved. Germline lookup yields CDR1 MNHNS and CDR2 SASEGT. The germline V and J ends were trimmed by 7 bases and 0 bases, with 10 bases remaining between them. The CDR3 has 14 residues.

V is TRBV9 and J is TRBJ2-1; 8 bases align to TRBD2. V lost 0 bases to trimming and J lost 4 bases; unmatched junction nucleotides: 3. The germline V gene has CDR1 SGDLS and CDR2 YYNGEE. This CDR3 has 15 amino acids. The CDR3 region has the DNA TGTGCCAGCAGCGTAGCTACGGGAGGGTACAATGAGCAGTTCTTC. Residues: CASSVATGGYNEQFF.

The J gene is TRBJ2-5, the V gene TRBV5-5, with TRBD1 matching 7 bases. The DNA end lines up better with TRBJ2-7; the J call may be wrong. Germline-derived CDR1 and CDR2 are SGHKS and YYEKEE (reference sequence). The length of the CDR3 is 14 residues. CDR3 amino acids: CASSNDGTVYEQYF. The CDR3, as DNA: TGTGCCAGCAGCAACGACGGGACAGTATACGAGCAGTACTTC.

The gene calls are TRBV12-3 or TRBV12-4 and TRBJ2-7; 7 bases line up with TRBD2. The CDR3 spans 15 residues. V was pared by 6 bases and J by 3 bases, with 11 bases of the junction left unmatched. The CDR3: CASSRGGGSLYEQYF. The DNA of the CDR3 is TGTGCCAGCAGCCGCGGGGGAGGATCCCTCTACGAGCAGTACTTC.

The chain uses TRBV3-1 and TRBJ2-1; D remains unclear. This CDR3 has 15 residues. The ends were cut back, 4 bases at V and 2 bases at J, with 12 bases in the middle. CDR1 LGHDT and CDR2 YNNKEL come from the germline V gene (reference sequence). CDR3 residues: CASSRGSTAYNEQFF. The CDR3 nucleotides read TGTGCCAGCAGCCGCGGCTCCACCGCCTACAATGAGCAGTTCTTC.

The chain joins TRBV20-1 to TRBJ1-1, with D unclear. The CDR3 totals 14 residues. CDR1 is DFQATT and CDR2 is SNEGSKA in the germline V gene (reference sequence). Trimming removed 1 base at V and 5 bases at J, with 14 bases between. The CDR3 protein is CSARVSGGRTEAFF. The CDR3 coding sequence is TGCAGTGCTAGAGTGAGTGGCGGGCGGACTGAAGCTTTCTTT.

The sample holds a few counts of this clonotype. The gene calls are TRBV5-6 and TRBJ2-1; D possibly corresponds to TRBD1 (6 bases). The CDR3 spans 17 residues. CDR1 and CDR2 (germline): SGHDT, YYEEEE. V was pared by 6 bases and J by 0 bases, with 19 bases between. The CDR3 protein is CASKLRGLASSYNEQFF. DNA for the CDR3: TGTGCCAGCAAGCTTAGGGGGTTGGCCAGCTCCTACAATGAGCAGTTCTTC.

The chain uses TRBV7-2 and TRBJ1-1; no clear D gene. Germline loops: CDR1 SGHTA, CDR2 FQGNSA. The CDR3 loop spans 15 amino acids. Trimming left V 2 bases short and J 5 bases short, with 15 bases between. CDR3 DNA sequence: TGTGCCAGCAGCTTAAAAGTAATAGCCGGGACTGAAGCTTTCTTT. It is translated as CASSLKVIAGTEAFF.

This clonotype was seen more than once but under ten times. The chain recombines TRBV6-1 with TRBJ1-2, with 7 bases lining up with TRBD1. Germline assignment: CDR1 MNHNS and CDR2 SASEGT. The CDR3 is 17 residues long. Trimming at V came to 2 bases and at J to 1 base, leaving 10 bases not matched to a gene. DNA of the CDR3: TGTGCCAGCAGTGAAATATGGAGGGGGCGCATTAACTATGGCTACACCTTC. Protein product: CASSEIWRGRINYGYTF.

The chain has TRBV20-1 and TRBJ2-5; D is perhaps TRBD2 (5 bases). The V end lost 2 bases, the J end lost 4 bases, and 14 bases lay between the germline ends. CDR3 length: 14 residues. The germline CDR1 and CDR2 sequences are DFQATT and SNEGSKA (reference sequence). CDR3 sequence: CSARSVAPVETQYF. The DNA of the CDR3 is TGCAGTGCTAGATCAGTAGCGCCGGTAGAGACCCAGTACTTC.

V usage is TRBV25-1 and J usage is TRBJ1-1; 7 bases are shared with TRBD1. CDR1 is MGHDK, CDR2 SYGVNS, per germline. Germline trimming cut 1 base from V and 1 base from J; bases unmatched to any gene: 9. This CDR3 is 17 amino acids long. CDR3 sequence (DNA): TGTGCCAGCAGTGAATCGTTGAAGGGGGCAAAGAACACTGAAGCTTTCTTT. It codes for CASSESLKGAKNTEAFF. The variable domain in full, completed from reference TRBV25-1 and TRBJ1-1, reads EADIYQTPRYLVIGTGKKITLECSQTMGHDKMYWYQQDPGMELHLIHYSYGVNSTEKGDLSSESTVSRIRTEHFPLTLESARPSHTSQYLCASSESLKGAKNTEAFFGQGTRLTVV.

This clonotype was seen a handful of times. The chain uses TRBV28 and TRBJ2-1, with TRBD2 as a possible D gene (5 bases). This CDR3 has 16 residues. Trimming pared 2 bases from V and 2 bases from J, leaving 13 bases between. Looked up from germline, CDR1 is MDHEN and CDR2 is SYDVKM. The CDR3 DNA reads as TGTGCCAGCAGTTTAAGGTTCGGGGTCCCCTACAATGAGCAGTTCTTC. Translated: CASSLRFGVPYNEQFF.

This chain joins TRBV20-1 and TRBJ2-7; 8 nucleotides match TRBD1. The end of the DNA is better explained by TRBJ2-5, so the J call may be wrong. The CDR3 spans 14 residues. Germline V gene lookup returns CDR1 DFQATT and CDR2 SNEGSKA (reference sequence). The CDR3 region has the DNA TGCAGTGCTAGCGGTAGGACAGGGATGGAGACCCAGTACTTC. Translated: CSASGRTGMETQYF.

About this clonotype itself: One end of the junction does not line up with germline, which may come from a read error. The DNA for the CDR3 is TGTGCCAGCAACTTGACAGGGACAGATACGCAGTATTTT. Protein product: CASNLTGTDTQYF. V gene TRBV5-6 combines with J gene TRBJ2-3; 7 bases align to TRBD1. Germline CDR1 reads SGHDT; CDR2 reads YYEEEE. The CDR3 has 13 amino acids.

This clonotype appeared once. The chain links TRBV12-3 or TRBV12-4 to TRBJ1-3; D unresolved. The CDR3 spans 12 residues. V lost 9 bases to trimming and J lost 0 bases, with 6 bases between them. The CDR3 DNA is TGTGCCAGTACAAACTCTGGAAACACCATATATTTT. This gives the protein CASTNSGNTIYF.

This clonotype was detected a few times. The rearrangement uses TRBV5-5 and TRBJ2-7; no firm D call. The CDR3 spans 14 residues. Trimming pared 2 bases from V and 5 bases from J, leaving 14 bases between. Germline CDR1 SGHKS, CDR2 YYEKEE (reference sequence). Here the CDR3 DNA reads TGTGCCAGCAGCTTAGTTGCGAGAGTCGACGAGCAGTACTTC. Amino acids: CASSLVARVDEQYF. The full variable domain, its missing parts supplied by reference TRBV5-5 and TRBJ2-7, is DAGVTQSPTHLIKTRGQQVTLRCSPISGHKSVSWYQQVLGQGPQFIFQYYEKEERGRGNFPDRFSARQFPNYSSELNVNALLLGDSALYLCASSLVARVDEQYFGPGTRLTVT.

This clonotype was seen a handful of times. The CDR3 loop is CASSHQGANYGYTF. In DNA, the CDR3 is TGTGCCAGCAGCCACCAGGGAGCTAACTATGGCTACACCTTC. This chain uses TRBV4-2 with TRBJ1-2, with a tentative D call TRBD1 (5 bases). V was cut by 3 bases and J by 0 bases, with 8 bases left in between. CDR1 is LGHNA and CDR2 is YNFKEQ in the germline V gene. CDR3 length: 14 amino acids.

This clonotype appeared a single time. The chain links TRBV7-2 to TRBJ2-1, with D possibly being TRBD2 (5 bases). The CDR3 is made up of 15 amino acids. Between the trimmed V and J ends, which lost 5 bases and 0 bases, there was a span of 11 bases. The germline gives CDR1 SGHTA, CDR2 FQGNSA. CDR3 sequence: CASSPERSSYNEQFF. The CDR3 DNA sequence: TGTGCCAGCAGCCCGGAGCGGAGCTCCTACAATGAGCAGTTCTTC. Full variable domain (remainder filled in from reference TRBV7-2 and TRBJ2-1): GAGVSQSPSNKVTEKGKDVELRCDPISGHTALYWYRQSLGQGLEFLIYFQGNSAPDKSGLPSDRFSAERTGGSVSTLTIQRTQQEDSAVYLCASSPERSSYNEQFFGPGTRLTVL.

This clonotype was counted at least ten times. This CDR3 reads CAISDREWDYGYTF. CDR3 bases: TGTGCCATCAGTGACAGGGAATGGGACTATGGCTACACCTTC. The rearrangement uses TRBV10-3 and TRBJ1-2, with D possibly matching TRBD1 (5 bases). Deletions cut 3 bases from V and 3 bases from J, with 11 bases between. The germline CDR1 and CDR2 sequences are ENHRY and SYGVKD. The CDR3 is 14 amino acids.

V usage is TRBV3-1 and J usage is TRBJ2-1; D gene unclear. Trimming stripped 2 bases from V and 12 bases from J, with 11 bases between. CDR1 and CDR2 from the germline V gene are LGHDT and YNNKEL (reference sequence). The CDR3 sequence is 12 residues long. The DNA of the CDR3 is TGTGCCAGCAGCCAACCCACAATATCGCAGTTCTTC. Translation: CASSQPTISQFF.

The gene calls are TRBV20-1 and TRBJ1-5; 9 bases align to TRBD1. J lost 4 bases, V lost 5 bases, and 6 bases had no gene match. Looked up from germline, CDR1 is DFQATT and CDR2 is SNEGSKA (reference sequence). This CDR3 region has 14 residues. The CDR3 is CSAGQGTGNQPQHF. CDR3 DNA: TGCAGTGCTGGACAAGGGACAGGGAATCAGCCCCAGCATTTT.